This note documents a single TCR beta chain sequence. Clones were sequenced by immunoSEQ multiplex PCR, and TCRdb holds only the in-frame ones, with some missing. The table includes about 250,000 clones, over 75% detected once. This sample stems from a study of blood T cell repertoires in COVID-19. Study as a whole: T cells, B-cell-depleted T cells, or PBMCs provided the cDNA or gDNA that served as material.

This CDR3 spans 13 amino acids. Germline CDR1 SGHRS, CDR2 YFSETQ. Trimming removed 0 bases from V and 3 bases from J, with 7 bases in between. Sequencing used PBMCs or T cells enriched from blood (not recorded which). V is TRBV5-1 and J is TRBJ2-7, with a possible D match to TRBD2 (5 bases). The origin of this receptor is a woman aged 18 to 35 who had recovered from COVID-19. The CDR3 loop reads CASSLVGNYEQYF. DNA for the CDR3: TGCGCCAGCAGCTTGGTCGGGAACTACGAGCAGTACTTC. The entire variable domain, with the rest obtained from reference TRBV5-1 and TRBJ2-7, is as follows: KAGVTQTPRYLIKTRGQQVTLSCSPISGHRSVSWYQQTPGQGLQFLFEYFSETQRNKGNFPGRFSGRQFSNSRSEMNVSTLELGDSALYLCASSLVGNYEQYFGPGTRLTVT.